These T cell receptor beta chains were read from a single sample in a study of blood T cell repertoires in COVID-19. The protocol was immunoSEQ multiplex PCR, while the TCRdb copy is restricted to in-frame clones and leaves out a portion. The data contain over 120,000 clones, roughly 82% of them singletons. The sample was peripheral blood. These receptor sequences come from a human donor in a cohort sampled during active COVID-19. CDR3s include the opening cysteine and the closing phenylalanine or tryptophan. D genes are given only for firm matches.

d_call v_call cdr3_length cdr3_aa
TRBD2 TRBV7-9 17 CASSLGGLAFDGETQYF
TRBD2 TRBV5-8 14 CASSPGGTYNEQFF
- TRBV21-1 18 CASSKCSWTGRGNEKLFF
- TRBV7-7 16 CASSLELGTTNTEAFF
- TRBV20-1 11 CSARRDLSLHF
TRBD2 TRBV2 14 CASRTPSGGYEQYF
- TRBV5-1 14 CASSFGGSGNTIYF
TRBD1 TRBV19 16 CASSIGRQGGYNEQFF
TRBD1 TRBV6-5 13 CASSTRDRGEAFF
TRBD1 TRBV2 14 CASSGTGTDYEQYF
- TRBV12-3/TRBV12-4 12 CASSAGLDGYTF
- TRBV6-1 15 CASSEVRGSVDTQYF
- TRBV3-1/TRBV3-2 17 CASSSPGGSKAGEKLFF
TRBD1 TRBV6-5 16 CASSWAGGTTNEKLFF
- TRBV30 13 CAWRRRGNPEQFF
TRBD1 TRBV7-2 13 CASNRQGPYEQYF
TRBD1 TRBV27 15 CASSFLGQGVYEQYF
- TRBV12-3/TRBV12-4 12 CASSLRGREQYF
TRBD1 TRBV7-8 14 CASSQTGEGTEAFF
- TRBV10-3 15 CAISGGRDRAYEQYF
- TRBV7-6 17 CASSLAGDWRNNQPQHF
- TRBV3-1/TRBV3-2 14 CASSQDPYPDTQYF
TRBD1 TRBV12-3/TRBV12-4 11 CASSLGTGVYF
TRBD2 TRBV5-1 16 CASRPGLRLNTGELFF
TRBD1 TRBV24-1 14 CATAPGQGKETQYF
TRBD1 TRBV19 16 CASSVRQGARNTEAFF
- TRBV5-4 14 CASSLGGGSGELFF